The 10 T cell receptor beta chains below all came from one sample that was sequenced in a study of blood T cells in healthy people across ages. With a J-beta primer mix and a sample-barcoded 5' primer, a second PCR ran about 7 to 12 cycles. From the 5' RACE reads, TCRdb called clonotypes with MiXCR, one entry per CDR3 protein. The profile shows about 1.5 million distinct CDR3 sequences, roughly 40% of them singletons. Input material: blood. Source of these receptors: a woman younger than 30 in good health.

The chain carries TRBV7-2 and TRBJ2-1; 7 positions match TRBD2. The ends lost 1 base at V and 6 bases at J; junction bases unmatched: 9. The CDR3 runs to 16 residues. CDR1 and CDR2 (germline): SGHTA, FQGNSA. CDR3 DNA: TGTGCCAGCAGCTTAGGGCGAGAGGGAGGGGCCAATGAGCAGTTCTTC. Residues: CASSLGREGGANEQFF. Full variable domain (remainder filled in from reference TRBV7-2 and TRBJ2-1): GAGVSQSPSNKVTEKGKDVELRCDPISGHTALYWYRQSLGQGLEFLIYFQGNSAPDKSGLPSDRFSAERTGGSVSTLTIQRTQQEDSAVYLCASSLGREGGANEQFFGPGTRLTVL.

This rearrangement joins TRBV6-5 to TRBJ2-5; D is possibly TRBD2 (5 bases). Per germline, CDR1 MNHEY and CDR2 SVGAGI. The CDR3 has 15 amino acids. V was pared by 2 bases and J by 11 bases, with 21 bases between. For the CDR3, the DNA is TGTGCCAGCAGTTACGAGCGGCCCCCTTACAATGAGCAGTACTTC. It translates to CASSYERPPYNEQYF.

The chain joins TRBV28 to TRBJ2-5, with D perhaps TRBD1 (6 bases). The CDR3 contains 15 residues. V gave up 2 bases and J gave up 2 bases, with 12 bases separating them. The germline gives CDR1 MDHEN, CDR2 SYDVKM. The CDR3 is CASSLSDRLQETQYF. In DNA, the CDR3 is TGTGCCAGCAGTTTAAGCGACAGGCTACAAGAGACCCAGTACTTC.

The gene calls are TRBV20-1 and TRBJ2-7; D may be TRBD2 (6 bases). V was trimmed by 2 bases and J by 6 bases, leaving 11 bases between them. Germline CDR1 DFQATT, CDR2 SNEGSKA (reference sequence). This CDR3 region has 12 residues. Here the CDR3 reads CSARSPGAEQYF. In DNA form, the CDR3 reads TGCAGTGCTAGATCCCCGGGAGCCGAGCAGTACTTC.

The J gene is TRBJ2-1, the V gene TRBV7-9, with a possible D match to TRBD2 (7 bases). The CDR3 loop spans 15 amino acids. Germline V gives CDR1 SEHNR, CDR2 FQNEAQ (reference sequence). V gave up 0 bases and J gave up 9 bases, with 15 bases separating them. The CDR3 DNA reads TGTGCCAGCAGCTTAGCGGGGGGGCTTTCTGGTGAGCAGTTCTTC. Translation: CASSLAGGLSGEQFF.

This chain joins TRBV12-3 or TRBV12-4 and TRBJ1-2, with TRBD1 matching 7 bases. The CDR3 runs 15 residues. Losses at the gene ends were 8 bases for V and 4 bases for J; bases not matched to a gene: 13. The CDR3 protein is CASSTTEGAGYGYTF. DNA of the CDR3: TGTGCCAGCTCAACAACCGAGGGGGCGGGCTATGGCTACACCTTC.

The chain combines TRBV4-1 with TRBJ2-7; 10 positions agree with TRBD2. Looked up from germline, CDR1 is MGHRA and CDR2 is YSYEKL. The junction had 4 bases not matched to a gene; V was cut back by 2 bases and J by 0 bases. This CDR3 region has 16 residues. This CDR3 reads CASSQLAGGSSYEQYF. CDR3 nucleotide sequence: TGCGCCAGCAGCCAATTAGCGGGGGGTTCCTCCTACGAGCAGTACTTC.

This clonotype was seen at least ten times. This CDR3 reads CASSLEGAGANVLTF. CDR3 coding DNA: TGTGCCAGCAGTTTGGAGGGGGCTGGGGCCAACGTCCTGACTTTC. This chain uses TRBV27 with TRBJ2-6; D might be TRBD1 or TRBD2, each matching 6 bases. With 3 bases removed from V and 2 bases from J, the gap between germline ends came to 8 bases. The CDR3 length is 15 residues. Germline V gives CDR1 MNHEY, CDR2 SMNVEV (reference sequence).

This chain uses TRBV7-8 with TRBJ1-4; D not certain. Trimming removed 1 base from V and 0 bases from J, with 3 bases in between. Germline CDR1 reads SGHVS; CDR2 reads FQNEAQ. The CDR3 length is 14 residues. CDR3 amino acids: CASSLETTNEKLFF. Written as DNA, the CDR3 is TGTGCCAGCAGCTTAGAGACAACTAATGAAAAACTGTTTTTT.

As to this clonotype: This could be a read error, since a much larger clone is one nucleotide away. The DNA of the CDR3 is TGTGCCAGCAGCATACCCGGGGCGGGAGTAAGCCACAATGAGCAGTACTTC. Amino acids: CASSIPGAGVSHNEQYF. This chain links TRBV4-2 with TRBJ2-5, with 7 bases that match TRBD2. This CDR3 is built from 17 residues. The germline V gene encodes CDR1 LGHNA and CDR2 YNFKEQ. The trim removed 5 bases at V and 11 bases at J, leaving 23 bases unmatched.